Shown below are 32 T cell receptor beta chains from a single sample sequenced in a study of blood T cell repertoires in COVID-19. Profiling relied on immunoSEQ multiplex PCR, and the TCRdb table lists in-frame clones only, not all of them. Among under 500,000 clones listed, 75% to 90% were seen once. The source material was peripheral blood. The receptor set was obtained from a woman aged 25-40 years with acute or convalescent COVID-19.

The chain couples TRBV28 to TRBJ1-5; D is unresolved. The CDR3 extends over 15 amino acids. V dropped 2 bases and J dropped 5 bases, with 13 bases sitting between them. Germline values: CDR1 MDHEN, CDR2 SYDVKM. The CDR3 sequence is CASSLIVRRDQPQHF. The CDR3 coding sequence is TGTGCCAGCAGTTTAATCGTTCGGCGGGATCAGCCCCAGCATTTT.

The CDR3 nucleotides are TGCGCCAGCAGCCAAGCGGCGGGGGCCACAGATACGCAGTATTTT. Its translation is CASSQAAGATDTQYF. The chain carries TRBV4-1 and TRBJ2-3; weak D call: TRBD2 (7 bases). CDR3 length equals 15 residues. Trimming removed 1 base at V and 2 bases at J, with 10 bases between. From germline, CDR1 is MGHRA and CDR2 YSYEKL.

This clone showed up just once. The V call is TRBV7-3, the J call TRBJ1-5; perhaps TRBD1 as D (5 bases). From germline, CDR1 is SGHTA and CDR2 FQGTGA. Trimming cost V 6 bases and J 5 bases, with 20 bases left between them. The CDR3 has 16 amino acids. The CDR3 protein is CASSSIIRGDDQPQHF. The CDR3 DNA reads as TGTGCCAGCAGTTCAATCATACGGGGGGACGATCAGCCCCAGCATTTT.

The chain recombines TRBV30 with TRBJ1-1; D gene uncertain. The CDR3 is 11 amino acids. V was shortened by 3 bases and J by 7 bases, with 9 bases between the two germline ends. Germline assignment: CDR1 GTSNPN and CDR2 SVGIG (reference sequence). CDR3 sequence (DNA): TGTGCCTGGAGCTCACCACTTGAAGCTTTCTTT. This translates into CAWSSPLEAFF. Variable domain in full (rest from reference TRBV30 and TRBJ1-1): SQTIHQWPATLVQPVGSPLSLECTVEGTSNPNLYWYRQAAGRGLQLLFYSVGIGQISSEVPQNLSASRPQDRQFILSSKKLLLSDSGFYLCAWSSPLEAFFGQGTRLTVV.

The genes are TRBV7-3 and TRBJ2-1; TRBD2 matches at 8 bases. Germline V lookup: CDR1 SGHTA, CDR2 FQGTGA. V dropped 5 bases and J dropped 4; count of bases not matched to a gene: 4. CDR3 size: 14 residues. CDR3 sequence: CASSTGTRYNEQFF. CDR3 coding DNA: TGTGCCAGCAGCACCGGGACTAGATACAATGAGCAGTTCTTC.

The chain employs TRBV30 and TRBJ1-1; 8 positions match TRBD1. Trimming took 6 bases from V and 4 from J; bases not matched to a gene: 7. Germline V lookup: CDR1 GTSNPN, CDR2 SVGIG (reference sequence). This CDR3 comprises 13 residues. This chain's CDR3 is CACQGAWGTEAFF. In nucleotides, the CDR3 is TGTGCCTGTCAGGGGGCCTGGGGCACTGAAGCTTTCTTT. Looking up the rest from reference TRBV30 and TRBJ1-1 gives the full variable domain: SQTIHQWPATLVQPVGSPLSLECTVEGTSNPNLYWYRQAAGRGLQLLFYSVGIGQISSEVPQNLSASRPQDRQFILSSKKLLLSDSGFYLCACQGAWGTEAFFGQGTRLTVV.

The gene calls are TRBV18 and TRBJ2-6; possible D gene TRBD1, 5 bases. The germline V and J ends were trimmed by 4 bases and 1 base, with 14 bases remaining between them. CDR1 and CDR2 from the germline V gene are KGHSH and LQKENI. The CDR3 is 17 residues long. CDR3 nucleotide sequence: TGTGCCAGCTCACATACAGGTATCCAGTCTGGGGCCAACGTCCTGACTTTC. This codes for CASSHTGIQSGANVLTF.

The chain joins TRBV12-3 or TRBV12-4 to TRBJ2-1; TRBD1 might be the D (7 bases). The CDR3 runs 12 residues. V lost 8 bases to trimming and J lost 12 bases, with 17 bases between them. The CDR3 is CASLSGGPRQFF. The CDR3 nucleotides read TGTGCCAGCCTTTCAGGGGGGCCTCGGCAGTTCTTC.

For this clone: Additional DNA sequences in this sample encode the identical CDR3. The chain employs TRBV6-5 and TRBJ1-3; D is undetermined. The CDR3 extends over 11 amino acids. Looked up from germline, CDR1 is MNHEY and CDR2 is SVGAGI. Trimming took off 5 bases at V and 4 bases at J, with 3 bases between the two ends. For the CDR3, the DNA is TGTGCCAGCAGTACAGGAAACACCATATATTTT. This gives the protein CASSTGNTIYF.

This clone was counted between two and nine times. The V call is TRBV5-1, the J call TRBJ2-5, with TRBD2 identical over 8 bases. Looked up from germline, CDR1 is SGHRS and CDR2 is YFSETQ. Trimming at V came to 0 bases and at J to 1 base, leaving 5 bases not matched to a gene. The CDR3 loop spans 16 amino acids. The CDR3 nucleotides read TGCGCCAGCAGCTTGGTTGGGCGGGGGGCCCAAGAGACCCAGTACTTC. This sequence encodes CASSLVGRGAQETQYF.

The CDR3 region has the DNA TGTGCCAGCAGCTTAGAGGCAGGGGGTGAGCAGTTCTTC. Protein product: CASSLEAGGEQFF. V is TRBV7-6 and J is TRBJ2-1; 7 bases are shared with TRBD1. The CDR3 has 13 amino acids. V shed 1 base and J 9 bases; nucleotides not matched to a gene: 3. The germline gives CDR1 SGHVS, CDR2 FNYEAQ.

V usage is TRBV3-1 (or the pseudogene TRBV3-2) and J usage is TRBJ2-3; D call uncertain. V was shortened by 3 bases and J by 4 bases, with 5 bases between the two germline ends. This CDR3 comprises 12 residues. The germline V gene has CDR1 LGHDT and CDR2 YNNKEL (reference sequence). In DNA form, the CDR3 reads TGTGCCAGCAGCCATACAGCAGATACGCAGTATTTT. Amino acid sequence: CASSHTADTQYF.

The chain combines TRBV10-3 with TRBJ2-1; 9 bases agree with TRBD2. With 4 bases clipped from V and 3 bases from J, the junction kept 1 base outside the gene matches. The CDR3 contains 14 residues. Germline loops: CDR1 ENHRY, CDR2 SYGVKD. The CDR3 spells CAISGTSDYNEQFF. The CDR3 DNA reads TGTGCCATCAGTGGGACTAGCGACTACAATGAGCAGTTCTTC.

The chain couples TRBV18 to TRBJ2-3; 7 bases map to TRBD1. The CDR3 runs 14 residues. With 6 bases clipped from V and 2 bases from J, the junction kept 5 bases outside the gene matches. Germline V lookup: CDR1 KGHSH, CDR2 LQKENI. The CDR3, as DNA: TGTGCCAGCTCGCCCACAGGGGACACAGATACGCAGTATTTT. It codes for CASSPTGDTDTQYF.

The V call is TRBV28, the J call TRBJ2-1, with TRBD2 identical over 12 bases. Germline V gene lookup returns CDR1 MDHEN and CDR2 SYDVKM. The CDR3 consists of 18 residues. Trimming removed 5 bases from V and 0 bases from J; junction bases left unmatched: 8. The CDR3 DNA is TGTGCCAGCAGTAATACTAGCGGGGGGTATAGCTCCTACAATGAGCAGTTCTTC. Encoded protein: CASSNTSGGYSSYNEQFF.

V and J are TRBV10-2 and TRBJ1-6; 11 positions match TRBD1. Trimming cost V 7 bases and J 7 bases; bases outside gene matches: 6. Per germline, CDR1 WSHSY and CDR2 SAAADI. This CDR3 is 15 amino acids long. The CDR3 bases are TGCGCCAGCACTGCCCGGGACAGGGGGAATTCACCCCTCCACTTT. Protein sequence: CASTARDRGNSPLHF.

The chain recombines TRBV19 with TRBJ2-1; 10 positions match TRBD1. V lost 6 bases to trimming and J lost 7 bases; unmatched junction nucleotides: 9. CDR3 size: 15 residues. In germline, CDR1 is LNHDA, CDR2 SQIVND (reference sequence). The DNA of the CDR3 is TGTGCCAGTAGCACCGGGACAGGGGCGTTTAATGAGCAGTTCTTC. This codes for CASSTGTGAFNEQFF.

The rearrangement uses TRBV4-1 and TRBJ2-3; TRBD2 matches 7 bases. The CDR3 is made up of 15 amino acids. The germline gives CDR1 MGHRA, CDR2 YSYEKL. The V and J ends lost 0 bases and 7 bases, in that order; junction bases with no gene match: 7. The CDR3 DNA reads TGCGCCAGCAGCCAAGAGGGGGGGTCTACCCATACGCAGTATTTT. Translated: CASSQEGGSTHTQYF.

The chain combines TRBV21-1 with TRBJ2-1; the table calls TRBD1, which could not be checked here. TRBV21-1 constitutes a pseudogene. The CDR3 runs to 15 residues. CDR3 coding DNA: TGTGCCAGCAGCAAAGTTTGGGACAGGGTGGCTGAGCAGTTCTTC. Its protein is CASSKVWDRVAEQFF.

The rearrangement uses TRBV27 and TRBJ2-7; 7 nucleotides match TRBD1. The CDR3 loop spans 16 amino acids. The V segment lost 4 bases and the J segment 1 base; nucleotides outside the gene matches: 10. Per the germline V gene, CDR1 is MNHEY and CDR2 is SMNVEV (reference sequence). CDR3 DNA: TGTGCCAGCAGTTCCACGGACAGGTCCTTTTCCTACGAGCAGTACTTC. Translation: CASSSTDRSFSYEQYF.

The J gene is TRBJ1-6, the V gene TRBV9, with D maybe TRBD1 (5 bases). This CDR3 contains 17 residues. V lost 4 bases and J 7 bases, leaving 21 bases between the germline ends. From germline, CDR1 is SGDLS and CDR2 YYNGEE. The CDR3 sequence is CASSPLRDRQGNSPLHF. DNA for the CDR3: TGTGCCAGCAGCCCCCTGCGAGACCGGCAGGGCAATTCACCCCTCCACTTT.

The chain is built from TRBV18 and TRBJ1-4, with D unresolved. V shed 6 bases and J shed 5 bases, with 10 bases lying between them. CDR1 is KGHSH, CDR2 LQKENI, per germline. This CDR3 is 13 amino acids long. The CDR3 region is CASSQDLNEKLFF. The CDR3, as DNA: TGTGCCAGCTCCCAGGATCTCAATGAAAAACTGTTTTTT.

The chain combines TRBV28 with TRBJ2-5; TRBD1 matches at 9 bases. Per germline, CDR1 MDHEN and CDR2 SYDVKM. CDR3 size: 15 residues. J gave up 0 bases and V 5 bases, and 4 bases lay outside the gene matches. CDR3 nucleotides: TGTGCCAGCAGTCGACAGGGGGGTCACCAAGAGACCCAGTACTTC. Protein sequence: CASSRQGGHQETQYF. Variable domain in full (rest from reference TRBV28 and TRBJ2-5): DVKVTQSSRYLVKRTGEKVFLECVQDMDHENMFWYRQDPGLGLRLIYFSYDVKMKEKGDIPEGYSVSREKKERFSLILESASTNQTSMYLCASSRQGGHQETQYFGPGTRLLVL.

The chain carries TRBV10-3 and TRBJ2-5; TRBD2 might be the D (5 bases). With 4 bases removed from V and 4 bases from J, the gap between germline ends came to 13 bases. The germline V gene has CDR1 ENHRY and CDR2 SYGVKD. CDR3 length equals 14 residues. This chain's CDR3 is CAISGGPRAETQYF. The CDR3 DNA reads TGTGCCATCAGTGGAGGGCCAAGGGCAGAGACCCAGTACTTC.

The chain links TRBV29-1 to TRBJ1-2; D is perhaps TRBD1 (5 bases). The CDR3 spans 15 residues. Germline CDR1 SQVTM, CDR2 ANQGSEA. V was clipped by 2 bases and J by 1 base, with 14 bases between them. The CDR3 DNA is TGCAGCGTTGAATGGGGGGAGGAAGATAACTATGGCTACACCTTC. This sequence encodes CSVEWGEEDNYGYTF.

The gene calls are TRBV30 and TRBJ2-3; D call uncertain. CDR3 length equals 15 residues. Trimming took off 4 bases at V and 1 base at J, with 15 bases between the two ends. CDR1 is GTSNPN, CDR2 SVGIG, per germline (reference sequence). This CDR3 reads CAWISGGYRTDTQYF. DNA of the CDR3: TGTGCCTGGATATCCGGCGGATACCGCACAGATACGCAGTATTTT.

The chain uses TRBV5-4 and TRBJ2-7; TRBD2 might be the D (7 bases). The germline gives CDR1 SGHNT, CDR2 YYREEE (reference sequence). The CDR3 is made up of 14 amino acids. Trimming took off 3 bases at V and 4 bases at J, with 14 bases between the two ends. CDR3 DNA sequence: TGTGCCAGCAGCTGGGAGGGGGGGCTATACGAGCAGTACTTC. Encoded protein: CASSWEGGLYEQYF.

This chain joins TRBV5-6 and TRBJ2-1; the D gene is possibly TRBD1 (6 bases). CDR1 SGHDT and CDR2 YYEEEE come from the germline V gene. The CDR3 sequence is 14 residues long. The germline V and J ends were trimmed by 4 bases and 5 bases, with 13 bases remaining between them. This CDR3 reads CASSQGRPHNEQFF. CDR3 nucleotides: TGTGCCAGCAGCCAGGGGCGGCCCCACAATGAGCAGTTCTTC.

The chain links TRBV2 to TRBJ2-2; D remains unclear. This CDR3 contains 12 residues. The V gene lost 6 bases and the J gene lost 3 bases, with 5 bases spanning the gap. Germline CDR1 is SNHLY and CDR2 is FYNNEI. CDR3 sequence (DNA): TGTGCCAGCAGATTCGACACCGGGGAGCTGTTTTTT. Translation gives CASRFDTGELFF.

This clone was recorded once. This rearrangement joins TRBV23-1 to TRBJ2-3, with 7 bases fitting TRBD2. TRBV23-1 is filed as an ORF, its function uncertain. Trimming took 4 bases from V and 7 from J; bases not matched to a gene: 23. The CDR3 consists of 19 residues. The CDR3 DNA reads as TGCGCCAGCAGTCCGGGCTGCGGTGCGTGGCGGGGGTACGAATATACGCAGTATTTT. Amino acids: CASSPGCGAWRGYEYTQYF.

This clone was detected a few times. The V call is TRBV29-1, the J call TRBJ1-1, with a possible D match to TRBD1 (6 bases). There are 12 residues in the CDR3. The V gene lost 6 bases and the J gene lost 10 bases, with 18 bases spanning the gap. From germline, CDR1 is SQVTM and CDR2 ANQGSEA. DNA of the CDR3: TGCAGCGTGCCTCGGGGGGCAGGAGGAGCTTTCTTT. This translates into CSVPRGAGGAFF.

CDR3 coding DNA: TGTGCCACCAGTGATTTGCAGGCTAGCGGGGGGGCCGGTTCCTACAATGAGCAGTTCTTC. It translates to CATSDLQASGGAGSYNEQFF. The chain links TRBV24-1 to TRBJ2-1, with 12 bases fitting TRBD2. CDR1 is KGHDR and CDR2 is SFDVKD in the germline V gene. Trimming at V came to 0 bases and at J to 1 base, leaving 9 bases not matched to a gene. CDR3 length: 20 amino acids.